This T cell receptor (beta chain) emerged from a study of cytomegalovirus exposure and HLA in healthy donors. General observations from the study: Per published accounts, TCR beta sequences correctly predicted the HLA-A and HLA-B alleles of most subjects.

V was cut by 9 bases and J by 3 bases, with 18 bases left in between. Germline V gives CDR1 MNHNS, CDR2 SASEGT. The length of the CDR3 is 15 residues. Worth noting for this clone: Its antigen is currently unknown.

In the PCR, 60 Vbeta and 13 Jbeta primers were used. Clones were read by immunoSEQ multiplex PCR, and TCRdb kept only the in-frame ones, dropping some. Of about 140,000 clones in the sample, 73% are singletons; the top ten hold over 1%. Sequencing was performed on PBMCs. The chain joins TRBV6-1 to TRBJ2-1; tentatively, D is TRBD1 (6 bases). The sequence was collected from a woman aged 40 to 49 in good health and CMV-seronegative. CDR3 coding DNA: TGTGCCAGTACCACGAACCGGGACAACTACAATGAGCAGTTCTTC. Translated, it gives CASTTNRDNYNEQFF.